This T cell receptor (beta chain) came from a study of identifying expanded T cells in peripheral blood. Germline CDR1 is MNHEY and CDR2 is SMNVEV (reference sequence). This CDR3 region has 14 residues. V lost 5 bases to trimming and J lost 4 bases, with 14 bases between them. This clone has a handful of counts. Its antigen remains unidentified. Study results and caveats: Across healthy donors, higher total template counts meant significantly greater approximately two-week count variance. Over approximately two and four weeks, about 17 and 20 clones changed, versus approximately 1.2 between replicates.

Healthy donors had no documented immune events, such as infections, while sampled. Assay: immunoSEQ multiplex PCR; the TCRdb copy retains only in-frame clones and omits some. Among 90,000 or so clones listed, around 90% were seen once. The rearrangement uses TRBV27 and TRBJ1-2, with no clear D. This TCR came from a person aged 18-70 years in good health. The sequenced material came from blood. Here the CDR3 reads CASSPRAESYGYTF. CDR3 sequence (DNA): TGTGCCAGCAGTCCCCGCGCGGAAAGCTATGGCTACACCTTC.